Listed here are 27 T cell receptor beta chains from one sample, sequenced in a study of T cells in women clearing cervical HPV infection. The repertoire was sequenced with immunoSEQ multiplex PCR; TCRdb's copy has only in-frame clones and lacks some. Listed are over 30,000 clones; 6.8% falls within the top ten. The source material was blood buffy coat. Receptors originate from a woman aged 18 to 75 with a cervical HPV16 infection that either progressed to CIN3+ or cleared (not recorded which).

To note about this clone: The read ends 3 residues before the CDR3 terminus; that terminus is restored from the germline J gene. The genes are TRBV19 and TRBJ1-2; the match to TRBD1 covers 9 bases. The CDR3 spans 15 residues. V was pared by 9 bases and J by 6 bases, with 14 bases of the junction left unmatched. In germline, CDR1 is LNHDA, CDR2 SQIVND (reference sequence). CDR3 bases read: TGTGCCAGCCGCGCTACCGGGACAGGGAAACATGGC. Translated, it gives CASRATGTGKHG. From start to end, the CDR3 is CASRATGTGKHGYTF.

Regarding this clone: The sequenced fragment ends 3 residues before the CDR3 boundary, so the rest is inferred from the germline J gene. This rearrangement joins TRBV2 to TRBJ1-2, with 9 bases matching TRBD1. Germline V CDR1 and CDR2: SNHLY, FYNNEI. The junction had 6 bases not matched to a gene; V was cut back by 6 bases and J by 7 bases. CDR3 size: 13 residues. The part of the CDR3 DNA that was read is TGTGCCAGCAGGAGGGACAGGGAGGGTGGC. Its translation is CASRRDREGG. The CDR3 reads in full as CASRRDREGGYTF.

In regard to this clone: The read terminates 3 residues ahead of where the CDR3 ends, so the germline J gene completes it. V and J are TRBV20-1 and TRBJ2-1; 8 bases align to TRBD1. The germline V gene encodes CDR1 DFQATT and CDR2 SNEGSKA (reference sequence). Germline trimming cut 4 bases from V and 6 bases from J; bases unmatched to any gene: 8. The CDR3 is made up of 14 amino acids. The sequenced part of the CDR3 DNA is TGCAGTGCTACCTTCCCGACAGGGGCCAATGAG. The encoded protein is CSATFPTGANE. The whole CDR3 protein reads CSATFPTGANEQFF.

Comment on this clone: The read ends 3 residues shy of where the CDR3 ends; the end is completed using the germline J gene. The chain uses TRBV30 and TRBJ1-6, with 7 bases matching TRBD1. Germline trimming cut 8 bases from V and 7 bases from J; bases unmatched to any gene: 8. CDR3 length: 13 residues. Germline V gives CDR1 GTSNPN, CDR2 SVGIG (reference sequence). CDR3 loop: CALAGQQNSPLHF. Partial CDR3 DNA: TGTGCCCTGGCGGGACAGCAAAATTCACCC. The complete variable domain, with remaining parts taken from reference TRBV30 and TRBJ1-6, reads SQTIHQWPATLVQPVGSPLSLECTVEGTSNPNLYWYRQAAGRGLQLLFYSVGIGQISSEVPQNLSASRPQDRQFILSSKKLLLSDSGFYLCALAGQQNSPLHFGNGTRLTVT.

Notes on this clone: The sequenced fragment ends 3 residues before the CDR3 boundary, so the rest is inferred from the germline J gene. The genes are TRBV13 and TRBJ2-2, with 8 bases fitting TRBD1. This CDR3 region has 15 residues. CDR1 is PRHDT and CDR2 is FYEKMQ in the germline V gene (reference sequence). Losses at the gene ends were 4 bases for V and 3 bases for J; bases not matched to a gene: 4. Here the CDR3 reads CASSSTTGDTGELFF. CDR3 DNA, as far as it was read: TGTGCCAGCAGCTCCACGACAGGGGACACCGGGGAG.

Notes on this clone: The CDR3 is cut off 3 residues early in the read; its end comes from the germline J gene. V gene TRBV19 combines with J gene TRBJ2-3, with 7 bases identical to TRBD1. Germline V gene lookup returns CDR1 LNHDA and CDR2 SQIVND (reference sequence). The CDR3 length is 14 residues. CDR3 bases read: TGTGCCAGTAGGCGGGCTTTCCTGGGACAGCCG. Its protein product is CASRRAFLGQP. The CDR3 in full is CASRRAFLGQPQYF.

About this clone: With the read ending 3 residues before the CDR3 end, the germline J gene is used to fill in that end. The chain joins TRBV19 to TRBJ1-5, with unresolved D. Germline lookup yields CDR1 LNHDA and CDR2 SQIVND (reference sequence). Trimming cost V 7 bases and J 8 bases, with 12 bases left between them. CDR3 length: 12 amino acids. The part of the CDR3 DNA that was read is TGTGCCAGTACCATGGGCGGGAAGCCC. Translated, it gives CASTMGGKP. From start to end, the CDR3 is CASTMGGKPQHF. Based on the CDR3 plus reference TRBV19 and TRBJ1-5, the full variable domain is DGGITQSPKYLFRKEGQNVTLSCEQNLNHDAMYWYRQDPGQGLRLIYYSQIVNDFQKGDIAEGYSVSREKKESFPLTVTSAQKNPTAFYLCASTMGGKPQHFGDGTRLSIL.

The sequenced CDR3 bases are TGTGCCAGCACCCTCATAGGGGGGGCG. Translated: CASTLIGGA. The full CDR3 reads CASTLIGGAQYF. The chain has TRBV7-2 and TRBJ2-3; possible D gene TRBD2, 7 bases. The read is 3 residues too short to cover the CDR3 end, so that end is filled in from the germline J gene. Germline V gene sequence: CDR1 SGHTA, CDR2 FQGNSA. The CDR3 has 12 amino acids.

Comments on this clone: The read halts 3 residues ahead of the CDR3 end, with the missing end drawn from the germline J gene. The chain uses TRBV2 and TRBJ1-6, with 7 positions matching TRBD1. J gave up 7 bases and V 1 base, and 4 bases lay outside the gene matches. The CDR3 contains 15 residues. Germline V gene data show CDR1 as SNHLY and CDR2 as FYNNEI. This CDR3 reads CASSEERGPNSPLHF. CDR3 bases read: TGTGCCAGCAGTGAAGAGAGGGGGCCCAATTCACCC.

Turning to this clone: The DNA ends 3 residues before the CDR3 does, and the rest of the CDR3 is filled in from the germline J gene. The rearrangement uses TRBV28 and TRBJ1-6; 7 bases match TRBD1. This CDR3 comprises 16 residues. V lost 2 bases, J lost 4 bases, and 5 bases stayed unmatched. Germline-derived CDR1 and CDR2 are MDHEN and SYDVKM. The CDR3 DNA, read in part, is TGTGCCAGCAGTTTACGAGGACAGGTGTATAATTCACCC. This gives the protein CASSLRGQVYNSP. The whole CDR3 protein is CASSLRGQVYNSPLHF.

Points on this clone: The read gets to within 3 residues of the CDR3 end, and the germline J gene fills in the rest. The sample contains more than one DNA sequence encoding this CDR3. The chain links TRBV29-1 to TRBJ1-3; weak D call: TRBD1 (5 bases). CDR1 and CDR2 from the germline V gene are SQVTM and ANQGSEA. V gave up 7 bases and J gave up 0 bases, with 19 bases separating them. The CDR3 spans 16 residues. The CDR3 sequence is CSARATATLSGNTIYF. Partial CDR3 DNA: TGCAGCGCCAGGGCCACGGCAACGCTCTCTGGAAACACC.

The CDR3 loop is CAWSVGDFYGYTF. Incomplete CDR3 DNA: TGTGCCTGGAGTGTTGGGGACTTCTATGGC. V is TRBV30 and J is TRBJ1-2; possible D gene TRBD1, 5 bases. The CDR3 end is not reached by the read, which stops 3 residues before it; the germline J gene fills it in. The CDR3 loop spans 13 amino acids. CDR1 is GTSNPN, CDR2 SVGIG, per germline (reference sequence). V was cut by 0 bases and J by 4 bases, with 9 bases left in between.

A note on this clone: The missing CDR3 end, 3 residues past where the read stops, is filled in from the germline J gene. The V gene is TRBV7-7, the J gene TRBJ2-2; tentatively, D is TRBD2 (5 bases). V was clipped by 5 bases and J by 0 bases, with 13 bases between them. The CDR3 is made up of 16 amino acids. Germline loops: CDR1 SSHAT, CDR2 FNYEAQ (reference sequence). The CDR3: CASSPLEGSNTGELFF. Partial CDR3 DNA: TGTGCCAGCAGCCCCTTAGAGGGCTCGAACACCGGGGAG.

Concerning this clone: The CDR3 extends 3 residues past the end of the read, so its final part is completed from the germline J gene. This chain uses TRBV2 with TRBJ1-2; D is possibly TRBD1 (5 bases). Deletions cut 0 bases from V and 7 bases from J, with 18 bases between. Germline V lookup: CDR1 SNHLY, CDR2 FYNNEI. The CDR3 runs to 16 residues. This chain's CDR3 is CASSEAGAGRIGGYTF. The CDR3 DNA, read in part, is TGTGCCAGCAGTGAAGCAGGGGCAGGGCGAATTGGTGGC.

As concerns this clone: The read finishes 3 residues shy of the CDR3 end, and the germline J gene is used to complete it. The V call is TRBV7-9, the J call TRBJ1-1; unclear D gene. This CDR3 contains 13 residues. Germline V CDR1 and CDR2: SEHNR, FQNEAQ (reference sequence). Trimming took 5 bases from V and 1 from J, leaving 8 bases between them. The sequenced part of the CDR3 DNA is TGTGCCAGCAGCCCTCGTAGGAACACTGAA. Protein: CASSPRRNTE. The full CDR3 is CASSPRRNTEAFF.

About this clone itself: The read ends 3 residues shy of where the CDR3 ends; the end is completed using the germline J gene. V usage is TRBV7-7 and J usage is TRBJ2-3; tentative D call: TRBD1 (6 bases). This CDR3 contains 14 residues. From germline, CDR1 is SSHAT and CDR2 FNYEAQ (reference sequence). The DNA read from the CDR3 is TGTGCCAGCAATGCAGGGGTTTTCCAAGAGACG. This translates into CASNAGVFQET. The full-length CDR3 reads as CASNAGVFQETQYF.

The covered CDR3 bases are TGTGCTAGTGGGATGACTAGCGGAGCCTACAATGAG. Translated, it gives CASGMTSGAYNE. The full-length CDR3 reads as CASGMTSGAYNEQFF. The chain carries TRBV12-5 and TRBJ2-1, with 9 bases identical to TRBD2. The missing CDR3 end, 3 residues past where the read stops, is filled in from the germline J gene. Germline loops: CDR1 LGHNT, CDR2 FRNRAP. This CDR3 contains 15 residues. The V and J ends lost 6 bases and 2 bases, in that order; junction bases with no gene match: 5.

With regard to this clone: The CDR3 extends 3 residues past the end of the read, so its final part is completed from the germline J gene. The chain combines TRBV20-1 with TRBJ2-3, with 16 nucleotides matching TRBD2. The CDR3 is 17 residues long. Germline CDR1 is DFQATT and CDR2 is SNEGSKA (reference sequence). The J segment lost 0 bases and the V segment lost 5 bases, leaving 5 bases of the junction unmatched. This CDR3 is CSAEGLAGGVSTDTQYF. The CDR3 DNA, read in part, is TGCAGTGCTGAGGGACTAGCGGGGGGGGTTAGCACAGATACG.

On this clone itself: The sequence runs out 3 residues before the end of the CDR3; the remainder is reconstructed from the germline J gene. This chain joins TRBV19 and TRBJ2-2; TRBD2 aligns across 7 bases. The CDR3 contains 17 residues. Germline assignment: CDR1 LNHDA and CDR2 SQIVND (reference sequence). CDR3 bases read: TGTGCCAGTAGTACCTTGGGGGGGAAGGAGGATAATTCACCG. It specifies CASSTLGGKEDNSP. The CDR3, in full, reads CASSTLGGKEDNSPLFF.

For this clone: The read comes to an end 3 residues before the CDR3 does, leaving the germline J gene to fill in the end. V usage is TRBV7-6 and J usage is TRBJ2-5; TRBD2 aligns across 10 bases. Trimming removed 5 bases from V and 5 bases from J; junction bases left unmatched: 11. CDR3 length: 16 amino acids. The germline CDR1 and CDR2 sequences are SGHVS and FNYEAQ. This chain's CDR3 is CASSTTGGSGRETQYF. Incomplete CDR3 DNA: TGTGCCAGCAGCACGACCGGGGGTAGCGGGAGGGAGACC.

About this clone: With the read ending 3 residues before the CDR3 end, the germline J gene is used to fill in that end. This chain joins TRBV10-1 and TRBJ2-3; no clear D gene. Germline V CDR1 and CDR2: WNHNN, SYGVQD (reference sequence). The length of the CDR3 is 11 residues. The covered CDR3 bases are TGCGCCAGCTTTTTTAGCTCGGCG. Amino acids: CASFFSSA. The entire CDR3 is CASFFSSAQYF.

Worth noting for this clone: The read terminates 3 residues before the CDR3 end, so the remaining end is supplied by the germline J gene. The chain joins TRBV7-9 to TRBJ1-1, with D unclear. With 5 bases removed from V and 2 bases from J, the gap between germline ends came to 6 bases. The germline gives CDR1 SEHNR, CDR2 FQNEAQ (reference sequence). This CDR3 is 12 amino acids long. The sequenced part of the CDR3 DNA is TGTGCCAGCAGCCCCCCTAACACTGAA. Its translation: CASSPPNTE. The entire CDR3 reads CASSPPNTEAFF.

Comment on this clone: The CDR3 goes on 3 residues after the read ends, and that part is filled in from the germline J gene. The chain joins TRBV19 to TRBJ2-4; possible D gene TRBD1, 6 bases. CDR3 length: 13 residues. Germline V gene data show CDR1 as LNHDA and CDR2 as SQIVND (reference sequence). The CDR3 is CASTQDRNYGQYF. The CDR3 bases that were read are TGTGCCAGTACCCAGGACAGAAACTATGGT.

Comments on this clone: The CDR3 end is not reached by the read, which stops 3 residues before it; the germline J gene fills it in. The V call is TRBV7-6, the J call TRBJ1-2, with 7 bases lining up with TRBD1. The germline gives CDR1 SGHVS, CDR2 FNYEAQ. The CDR3 loop spans 15 amino acids. CDR3 DNA (partial): TGTGCCAGCAGTCATGCCGGGACAGCCACCTACGAC. Its translation: CASSHAGTATYD. Given in full, the CDR3 is CASSHAGTATYDYTF. The full variable domain, with the rest looked up from reference TRBV7-6 and TRBJ1-2, is GAGVSQSPRYKVTKRGQDVALRCDPISGHVSLYWYRQALGQGPEFLTYFNYEAQQDKSGLPNDRFSAERPEGSISTLTIQRTEQRDSAMYRCASSHAGTATYDYTFGSGTRLTVV.

For this clone: Coverage ceases 3 residues before the CDR3 finishes, and the germline J gene fills in the end. The chain links TRBV6-1 to TRBJ1-2, with D possibly TRBD1 on 5 matching bases. The CDR3 is 13 amino acids. V gave up 4 bases and J gave up 4 bases, with 10 bases separating them. Germline loops: CDR1 MNHNS, CDR2 SASEGT. The chain's CDR3 is CASSVQEFYGYTF. The sequenced CDR3 bases are TGTGCCAGCAGTGTACAGGAGTTCTATGGC.

For this clone: The CDR3 extends 3 residues past the end of the read, so its final part is completed from the germline J gene. The chain joins TRBV5-6 to TRBJ1-4; maybe TRBD1 (6 bases). Germline V gene sequence: CDR1 SGHDT, CDR2 YYEEEE. The CDR3 contains 15 residues. The DNA read from the CDR3 is TGTGCCAGCAGCTTAGGGGGTGGAGATAATTCACCA. Translated, it gives CASSLGGGDNSP. The whole CDR3 protein is CASSLGGGDNSPLFF.

This chain's CDR3 is CASSLVAGEQDTQYF. CDR3 DNA, as far as it was read: TGTGCCAGCAGCCTAGTGGCGGGAGAACAAGATACG. The rearrangement joins TRBV7-2 to TRBJ2-3; 7 nucleotides line up with TRBD2. The CDR3 end falls 3 residues outside the read, so it is completed with the germline J gene. This CDR3 is built from 15 residues. J lost 5 bases, V lost 5 bases, and 10 bases had no gene match. CDR1 and CDR2 (germline): SGHTA, FQGNSA.